This T cell receptor beta chain was sequenced in a study of response to subunit inactivated influenza vaccine. Study-level results: Every seasonal influenza vaccination brings in few new T cells, the authors suggested.

TCRdb reanalysed the RT-PCR reads using MiXCR and keeps one entry per CDR3 protein. The sample carries hundreds of thousands of distinct CDR3 sequences, approximately 24% recorded once. Germline V gene lookup returns CDR1 MDHEN and CDR2 SYDVKM. After removal of 5 bases from V and 8 bases from J, the junction contained 8 bases not matched to a gene. CDR3 length: 15 amino acids. There are a few counts of this clonotype. Its matching antigen is unknown. The TCR was taken from a man aged 50 to 60 who received an inactivated influenza vaccine. The V call is TRBV28, the J call TRBJ2-1; TRBD2 matches 11 bases. Sample: CD4+ T cells sorted from PBMCs, taken 5 days after vaccination. The CDR3 DNA is TGTGCCAGCAGTCCCGGACTAGCGGGTAGCGATGAGCAGTTCTTC. This translates into CASSPGLAGSDEQFF.